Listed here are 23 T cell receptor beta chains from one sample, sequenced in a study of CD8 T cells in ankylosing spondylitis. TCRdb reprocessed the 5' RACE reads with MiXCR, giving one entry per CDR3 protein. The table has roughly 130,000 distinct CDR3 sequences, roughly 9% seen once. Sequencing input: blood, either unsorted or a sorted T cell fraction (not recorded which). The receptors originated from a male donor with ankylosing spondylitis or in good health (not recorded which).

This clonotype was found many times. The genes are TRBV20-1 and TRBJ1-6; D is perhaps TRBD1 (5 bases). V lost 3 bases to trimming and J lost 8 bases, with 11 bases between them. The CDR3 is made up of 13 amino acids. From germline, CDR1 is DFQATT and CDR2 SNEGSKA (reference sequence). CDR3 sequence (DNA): TGCAGTGCTAGTAGGGGTAGGGATTCACCCCTCCACTTT. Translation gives CSASRGRDSPLHF.

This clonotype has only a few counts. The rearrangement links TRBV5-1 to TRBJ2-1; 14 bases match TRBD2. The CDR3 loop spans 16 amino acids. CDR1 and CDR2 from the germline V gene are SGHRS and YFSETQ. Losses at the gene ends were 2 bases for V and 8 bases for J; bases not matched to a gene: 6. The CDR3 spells CASSFSGTSGSYEQFF. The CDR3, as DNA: TGCGCCAGCAGCTTCTCCGGGACTAGCGGGAGCTATGAGCAGTTCTTC.

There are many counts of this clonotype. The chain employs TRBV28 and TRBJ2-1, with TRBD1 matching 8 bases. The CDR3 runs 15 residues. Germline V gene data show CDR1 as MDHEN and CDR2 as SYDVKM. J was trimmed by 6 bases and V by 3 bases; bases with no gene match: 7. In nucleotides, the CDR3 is TGTGCCAGCAGTTTTTTTTCCGGGACAGGCAATGAGCAGTTCTTC. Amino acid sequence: CASSFFSGTGNEQFF.

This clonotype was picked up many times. The CDR3 spells CASSERGAPYEQYF. For the CDR3, the DNA is TGTGCCAGCAGTGAACGTGGGGCCCCCTACGAGCAGTACTTC. This sequence joins TRBV6-1 and TRBJ2-7; possible D gene TRBD1, 5 bases. Per germline, CDR1 MNHNS and CDR2 SASEGT. The CDR3 sequence is 14 residues long. V was clipped by 2 bases and J by 2 bases, with 10 bases between them.

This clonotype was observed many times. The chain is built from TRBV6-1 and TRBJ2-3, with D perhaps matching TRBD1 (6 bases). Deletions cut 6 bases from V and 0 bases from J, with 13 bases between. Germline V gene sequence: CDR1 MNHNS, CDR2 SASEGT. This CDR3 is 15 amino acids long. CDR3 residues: CASSKGGTSTDTQYF. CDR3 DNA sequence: TGTGCCAGCAGCAAAGGGGGTACTAGCACAGATACGCAGTATTTT.

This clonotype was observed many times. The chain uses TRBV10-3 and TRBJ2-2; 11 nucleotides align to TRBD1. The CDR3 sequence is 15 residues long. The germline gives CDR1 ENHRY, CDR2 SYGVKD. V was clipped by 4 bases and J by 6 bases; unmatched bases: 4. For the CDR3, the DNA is TGTGCCATCAGTGTGGACAGGGGGCTAGCCGGGGAGCTGTTTTTT. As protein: CAISVDRGLAGELFF.

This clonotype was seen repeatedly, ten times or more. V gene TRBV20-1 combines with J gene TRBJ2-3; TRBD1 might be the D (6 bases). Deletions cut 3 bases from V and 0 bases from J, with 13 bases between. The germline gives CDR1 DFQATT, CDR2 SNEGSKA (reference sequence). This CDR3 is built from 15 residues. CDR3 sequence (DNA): TGCAGTGCTAGTGGTATGAGGGGGAGCACAGATACGCAGTATTTT. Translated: CSASGMRGSTDTQYF.

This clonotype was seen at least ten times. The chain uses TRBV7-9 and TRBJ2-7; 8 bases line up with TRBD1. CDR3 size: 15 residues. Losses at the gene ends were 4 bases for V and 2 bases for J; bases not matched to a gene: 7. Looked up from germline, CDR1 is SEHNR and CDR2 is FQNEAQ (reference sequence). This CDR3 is CASSSGTGGTYEQYF. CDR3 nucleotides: TGTGCCAGCAGCTCCGGGACAGGAGGAACCTACGAGCAGTACTTC. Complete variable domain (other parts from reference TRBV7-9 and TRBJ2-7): DTGVSQNPRHKITKRGQNVTFRCDPISEHNRLYWYRQTLGQGPEFLTYFQNEAQLEKSRLLSDRFSAERPKGSFSTLEIQRTEQGDSAMYLCASSSGTGGTYEQYFGPGTRLTVT.

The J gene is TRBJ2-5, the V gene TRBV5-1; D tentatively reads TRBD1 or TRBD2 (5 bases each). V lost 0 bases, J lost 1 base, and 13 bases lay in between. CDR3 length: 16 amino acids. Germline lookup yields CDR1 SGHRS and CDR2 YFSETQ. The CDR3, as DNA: TGCGCCAGCAGCTTGGACCGGGGCTCCCGCCAAGAGACCCAGTACTTC. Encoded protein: CASSLDRGSRQETQYF.

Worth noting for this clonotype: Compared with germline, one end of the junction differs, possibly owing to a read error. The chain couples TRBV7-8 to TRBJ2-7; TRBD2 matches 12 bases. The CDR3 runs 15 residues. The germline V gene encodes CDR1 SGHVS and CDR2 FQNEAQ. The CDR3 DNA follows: TGTGCCAGCAGCCTAGCTAGCGGGAGGGCCTTCGAGCAGTACTTC. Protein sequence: CASSLASGRAFEQYF.

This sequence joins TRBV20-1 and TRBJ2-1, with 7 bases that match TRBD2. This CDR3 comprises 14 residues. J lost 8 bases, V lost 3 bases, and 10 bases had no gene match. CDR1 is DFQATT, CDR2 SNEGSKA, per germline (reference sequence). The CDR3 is CSASATSRGDEQFF. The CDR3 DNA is TGCAGTGCTAGTGCTACTAGTCGGGGGGATGAGCAGTTCTTC.

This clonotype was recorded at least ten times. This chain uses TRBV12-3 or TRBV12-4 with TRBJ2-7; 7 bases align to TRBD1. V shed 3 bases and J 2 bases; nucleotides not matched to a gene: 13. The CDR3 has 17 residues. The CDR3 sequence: CASSFIPWTGNAYEQYF. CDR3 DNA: TGTGCCAGCAGTTTTATACCTTGGACAGGAAATGCCTACGAGCAGTACTTC.

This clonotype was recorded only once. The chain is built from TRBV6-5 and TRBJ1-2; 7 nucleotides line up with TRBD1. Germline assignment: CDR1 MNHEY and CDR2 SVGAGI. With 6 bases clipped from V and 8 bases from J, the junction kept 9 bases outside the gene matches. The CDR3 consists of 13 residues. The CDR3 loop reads CASSLQGPEGYTF. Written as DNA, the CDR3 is TGTGCCAGCAGCTTACAGGGGCCGGAAGGCTACACCTTC.

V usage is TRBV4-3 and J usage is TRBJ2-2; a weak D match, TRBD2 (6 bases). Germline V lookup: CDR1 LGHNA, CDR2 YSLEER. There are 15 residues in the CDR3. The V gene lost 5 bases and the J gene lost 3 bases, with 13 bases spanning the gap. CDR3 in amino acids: CASSYRDFDTGELFF. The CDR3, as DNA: TGCGCCAGCAGCTACCGGGACTTCGACACCGGGGAGCTGTTTTTT.

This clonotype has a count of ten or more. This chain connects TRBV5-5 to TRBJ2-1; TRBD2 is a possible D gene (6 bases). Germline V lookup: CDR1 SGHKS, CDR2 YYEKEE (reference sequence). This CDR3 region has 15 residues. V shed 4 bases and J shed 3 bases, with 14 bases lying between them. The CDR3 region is CASSSSVGGYNEQFF. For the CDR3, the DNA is TGTGCCAGCAGCAGTAGCGTGGGGGGCTACAATGAGCAGTTCTTC. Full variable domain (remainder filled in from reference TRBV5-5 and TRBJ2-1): DAGVTQSPTHLIKTRGQQVTLRCSPISGHKSVSWYQQVLGQGPQFIFQYYEKEERGRGNFPDRFSARQFPNYSSELNVNALLLGDSALYLCASSSSVGGYNEQFFGPGTRLTVL.

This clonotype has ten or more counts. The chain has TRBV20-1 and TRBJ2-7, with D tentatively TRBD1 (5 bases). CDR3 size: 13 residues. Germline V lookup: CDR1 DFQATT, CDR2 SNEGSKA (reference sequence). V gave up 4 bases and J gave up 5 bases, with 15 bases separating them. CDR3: CSAKSRVIDEQYF. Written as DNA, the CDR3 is TGCAGTGCTAAATCCAGGGTAATCGACGAGCAGTACTTC.

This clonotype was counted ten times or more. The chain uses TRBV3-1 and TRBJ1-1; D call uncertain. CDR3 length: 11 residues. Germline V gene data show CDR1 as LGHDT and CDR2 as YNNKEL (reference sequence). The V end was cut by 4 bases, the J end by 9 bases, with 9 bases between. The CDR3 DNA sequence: TGTGCCAGCAGCCGGAGAAATCAAGCTTTCTTT. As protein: CASSRRNQAFF.

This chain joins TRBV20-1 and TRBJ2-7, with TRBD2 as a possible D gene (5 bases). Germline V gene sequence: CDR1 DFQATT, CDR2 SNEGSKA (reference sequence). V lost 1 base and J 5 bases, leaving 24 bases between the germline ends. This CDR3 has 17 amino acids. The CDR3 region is CSARVPLTLVSSDEQYF. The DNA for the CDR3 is TGCAGTGCTAGAGTCCCCCTCACACTAGTTTCCAGCGACGAGCAGTACTTC.

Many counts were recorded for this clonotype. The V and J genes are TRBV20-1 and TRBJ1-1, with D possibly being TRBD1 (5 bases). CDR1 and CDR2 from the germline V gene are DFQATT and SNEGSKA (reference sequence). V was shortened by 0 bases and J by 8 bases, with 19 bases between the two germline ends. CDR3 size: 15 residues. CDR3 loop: CSARDQGTRFREAFF. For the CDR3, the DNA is TGCAGTGCTAGAGATCAGGGCACACGCTTTCGAGAAGCTTTCTTT.

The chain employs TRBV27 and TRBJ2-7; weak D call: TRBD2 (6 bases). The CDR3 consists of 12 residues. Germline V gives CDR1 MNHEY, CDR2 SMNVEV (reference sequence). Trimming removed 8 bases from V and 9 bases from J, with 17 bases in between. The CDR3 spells CASVGLGLGQYF. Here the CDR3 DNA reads TGTGCCAGCGTCGGATTGGGACTCGGGCAGTACTTC.

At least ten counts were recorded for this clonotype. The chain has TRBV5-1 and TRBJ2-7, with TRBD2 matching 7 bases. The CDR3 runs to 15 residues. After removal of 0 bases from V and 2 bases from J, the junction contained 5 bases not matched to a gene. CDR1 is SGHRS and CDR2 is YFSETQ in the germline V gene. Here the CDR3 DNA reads TGCGCCAGCAGCTTGGGCGGGAGCGGGCCCTACGAGCAGTACTTC. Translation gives CASSLGGSGPYEQYF.

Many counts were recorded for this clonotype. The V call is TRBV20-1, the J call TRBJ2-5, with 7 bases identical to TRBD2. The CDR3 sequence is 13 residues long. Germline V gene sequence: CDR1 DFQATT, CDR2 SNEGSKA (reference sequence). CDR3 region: CSPALDGGGTQYF. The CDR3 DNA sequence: TGCAGCCCCGCCTTAGATGGGGGGGGGACCCAGTACTTC.

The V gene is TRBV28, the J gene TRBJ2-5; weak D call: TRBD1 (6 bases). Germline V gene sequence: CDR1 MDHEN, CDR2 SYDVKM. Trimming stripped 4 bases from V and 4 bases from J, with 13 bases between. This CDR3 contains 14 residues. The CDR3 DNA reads TGTGCCAGCAGTTCTATACAGGGCAGAGAGACCCAGTACTTC. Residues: CASSSIQGRETQYF.